Following are 2 T cell receptor beta chains from one sample sequenced in a study of T-cell reconstitution after alpha-beta-depleted transplantation in children. Unique molecular identifiers were used to barcode this TCRbeta library. Using its own MiXCR run on the PCR reads, TCRdb lists one record per CDR3 protein. The table records around 100,000 distinct CDR3 sequences, less than 6% of them present only once. The source was PBMCs, mostly from graft donor cells, collected 60 days after TCRalphabeta/CD19-depleted stem cell transplant. Source of these receptors: a female patient aged 2-15 years who had a stem cell transplant for Fanconi anemia, so the T cells may come from the graft donor.

This clonotype has a count of ten or more. This rearrangement joins TRBV20-1 to TRBJ2-5; D not certain. Germline V gene lookup returns CDR1 DFQATT and CDR2 SNEGSKA (reference sequence). This CDR3 contains 14 residues. Trimming stripped 6 bases from V and 2 bases from J, with 16 bases between. The CDR3 DNA sequence: TGCAGTGCCAGGCCATCTCCGATTCAAGAGACCCAGTACTTC. As protein: CSARPSPIQETQYF.

The chain recombines TRBV11-2 with TRBJ2-3; D may be TRBD2 (5 bases). The CDR3 spans 13 residues. Trimming cost V 5 bases and J 9 bases, with 15 bases left between them. Germline V CDR1 and CDR2: SGHAT, FQNNGV. The CDR3 sequence: CASSPTGFWTQYF. The CDR3 DNA sequence: TGTGCCAGCAGCCCGACGGGATTCTGGACGCAGTATTTT.